Sequencing of this T cell receptor beta chain was carried out in a study of T cells in Graves' hyperthyroidism and ophthalmopathy. CDR1 is SGHNT, CDR2 YENEEA, per germline. This CDR3 is built from 13 residues. Study results and caveats: Through a model of 13 V-J features, ophthalmopathy was separated from stable hyperthyroidism. Blood held most thyroid clonotypes expanded above 0.001 frequency.

The CDR3 regions of TCR beta were amplified from RNA transcripts. An initial round of RT-PCR targeting the TCR CDR3 relied on the HTBI primer set. Each CDR3 protein is one row after TCRdb ran MiXCR on the multiplex PCR reads. The repertoire includes 530,000 or so distinct CDR3 sequences, just over 45% of them detected once, and more than 7% sits in the top ten. Across 18 months, stable Graves' hyperthyroidism was marked by no progression to ophthalmopathy. Diagnoses were established using clinical symptoms, serum thyroxine and TRAb, thyroid ultrasound and orbital computed tomography. The sample holds one count of this clonotype. Its antigen is undetermined.

Input material: peripheral blood or thyroid tissue (not recorded which). The receptor's source is a young woman with Graves' hyperthyroidism. The chain joins TRBV11-3 to TRBJ2-7, with D tentatively TRBD2 (6 bases). The DNA end lines up better with TRBJ2-1; the J call may be wrong. CDR3 loop: CASSPHVGGEQFF. In DNA, the CDR3 is TGTGCCAGCAGCCCCCACGTGGGAGGTGAGCAGTTCTTC.